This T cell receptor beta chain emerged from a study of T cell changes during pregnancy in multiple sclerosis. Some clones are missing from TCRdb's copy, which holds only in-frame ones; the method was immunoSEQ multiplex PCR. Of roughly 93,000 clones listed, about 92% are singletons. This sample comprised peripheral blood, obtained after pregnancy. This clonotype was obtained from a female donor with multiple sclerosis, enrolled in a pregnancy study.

DNA of the CDR3: TGTGCCAGCAGCTTGGGGTATTTCGGGGGGCGGAACACTGAAGCTTTCTTT. Protein: CASSLGYFGGRNTEAFF. The gene calls are TRBV7-9 and TRBJ1-1; D possibly corresponds to TRBD1 (6 bases). The CDR3 length is 17 residues. Trimming shortened V by 3 bases and J by 1 base, and 18 bases separated the two germline ends. The germline V gene encodes CDR1 SEHNR and CDR2 FQNEAQ (reference sequence).